This T cell receptor beta chain was profiled in a study of T cells in Graves' hyperthyroidism and ophthalmopathy. Amplification targeted TCR beta CDR3 regions from RNA transcripts. TCR CDR3 underwent first-round RT-PCR with the HTBI primer set. In TCRdb, the multiplex PCR reads were re-called with MiXCR into one record per CDR3 protein. This sample has about 400,000 distinct CDR3 sequences, with roughly 14% found just once. This receptor was taken from a man between 18 and 29 years old with Graves' ophthalmopathy. Material for sequencing was blood.

CDR3 nucleotides: TGCGCCAGCAGCTTGGAGGGGGCGGTCAACACTGAAGCTTTCTTT. This encodes CASSLEGAVNTEAFF. This chain connects TRBV5-1 to TRBJ1-1; 7 nucleotides match TRBD1. V lost 0 bases, J lost 2 bases, and 4 bases stayed unmatched. The CDR3 spans 15 residues. The germline V gene encodes CDR1 SGHRS and CDR2 YFSETQ.